This TCR beta chain was identified during a study of blood T cell repertoires in COVID-19. Study details: Specimens from acute and convalescent COVID-19 originated in the United States, Italy and Spain. PBMCs, B-cell-depleted T cells, or T cells were the source of the cDNA or gDNA that made up the material.

Per the authors' pipeline: Counts of nucleated cells, estimated from reference gene primer amplification, were obtained. Here immunoSEQ multiplex PCR was the method, and the copy in TCRdb shows in-frame clones only, minus some. That table furnishes V, J and clone size, whereas the DNA furnished D and trimming. The sample includes about 440,000 clones, about 91% of them seen just once. Seattle patients were enrolled during active infection and followed longitudinally. Per the germline V gene, CDR1 is SGHNT and CDR2 is YYREEE (reference sequence). CDR3 length equals 15 residues. V was pared by 6 bases and J by 4 bases, with 9 bases of the junction left unmatched.

The receptor was derived from a woman in her 50s with COVID-19, enrolled during active disease. The chain recombines TRBV5-4 with TRBJ2-1; 8 bases are shared with TRBD2. What was sequenced was peripheral blood. The CDR3 spells CASNQGGGLYNEQFF. In DNA, the CDR3 is TGTGCCAGCAACCAGGGCGGGGGGTTGTACAATGAGCAGTTCTTC. Full variable domain (missing parts from reference TRBV5-4 and TRBJ2-1): ETGVTQSPTHLIKTRGQQVTLRCSSQSGHNTVSWYQQALGQGPQFIFQYYREEENGRGNFPPRFSGLQFPNYSSELNVNALELDDSALYLCASNQGGGLYNEQFFGPGTRLTVL.